This T cell receptor (beta chain) appears in the sequencing data of a study of OX40 agonist ivuxolimab in advanced cancers. Findings of the study overall: People who partly responded at 0.1-3.0 mg/kg had some of the least clonal expansion seen.

Here immunoSEQ multiplex PCR was the method, and the copy in TCRdb shows in-frame clones only, minus some. The table shows tens of thousands of clones, with around 87% occurring only once. Comment on this clone: Its antigen is unidentified.

Losses at the gene ends were 3 bases for V and 2 bases for J; bases not matched to a gene: 3. This CDR3 comprises 14 residues. CDR1 is GTSNPN and CDR2 is SVGIG in the germline V gene (reference sequence). The chain uses TRBV30 and TRBJ1-1; 10 nucleotides line up with TRBD1. This clonotype originated in an adult with an advanced solid tumor such as melanoma, head and neck, liver or kidney cancer. Sequencing used CD4+ or CD8+ T cells sorted from blood, obtained in a trial of the OX40 agonist ivuxolimab. The CDR3 DNA reads TGTGCCTGGAGGCGACAGGGGGCCAACACTGAAGCTTTCTTT. This translates into CAWRRQGANTEAFF.